The rows below give T cell receptor beta chains drawn from one sample of a study of blood T cell repertoires in COVID-19. Profiled with immunoSEQ multiplex PCR; TCRdb holds only in-frame clones, not every one. The sample includes some 400,000 clones, approximately 89% of them seen just once. The sample comprised PBMCs or T cells enriched from blood (not recorded which). These receptors were obtained from a young woman who had recovered from COVID-19. CDR3s include the opening cysteine and the closing phenylalanine or tryptophan. A D gene is named only where the DNA matches it firmly. Not every row has a clone size; where given, it reads once, few, many or a size class.

D: -; V: TRBV27; J: TRBJ1-1; size: -; DNA: TGTGCCAGCAGTTTATGGGCAAGGAACACTGAAGCTTTCTTT; CDR3: CASSLWARNTEAFF
D: -; V: TRBV5-6; J: TRBJ1-4; size: -; DNA: TGTGCCAGCAGCCCCGACACGGCCCGAGAAAAACTGTTTTTT; CDR3: CASSPDTAREKLFF
D: TRBD2; V: TRBV7-9; J: TRBJ2-7; size: -; DNA: TGTGCCAGCAGCTTGGGAGGGATGCAGTACTTC; CDR3: CASSLGGMQYF
D: TRBD2; V: TRBV3-1/TRBV3-2; J: TRBJ2-3; size: -; DNA: TGTGCCAGCAGCCAAGGTAGCGGGGGGGCAGGGTCCACAGATACGCAGTATTTT; CDR3: CASSQGSGGAGSTDTQYF
D: TRBD2; V: TRBV2; J: TRBJ2-1; size: -; DNA: TGTGCCAGCAGGCAGACTAGCGGTACTTCGGCCAATGAGCAGTTCTTC; CDR3: CASRQTSGTSANEQFF
D: -; V: TRBV29-1; J: TRBJ1-2; size: few; DNA: TGCGGTAGTCGAGGCGCCGCGTGGGGGGATGGCTACACCTTC; CDR3: CGSRGAAWGDGYTF
D: -; V: TRBV28; J: TRBJ2-3; size: -; DNA: TGTGCCAGCAGTTTATCAGGGTTGAAAGATACGCAGTATTTT; CDR3: CASSLSGLKDTQYF
D: TRBD2; V: TRBV7-9; J: TRBJ2-1; size: -; DNA: TGTGCCAGCAGCCCGTCGGGAGGGCCTCGCAATGAGCAGTTCTTC; CDR3: CASSPSGGPRNEQFF
D: -; V: TRBV6-5; J: TRBJ1-3; size: once; DNA: TGTGCCAGCAGCGCTACAGGGAGGGGGGTGGATTTT; CDR3: CASSATGRGVDF
D: -; V: TRBV24-1; J: TRBJ1-5; size: -; DNA: TGTGCCACCAGTGGCAGTTTGGGCAATCAGCCCCAGCATTTT; CDR3: CATSGSLGNQPQHF
D: -; V: TRBV7-9; J: TRBJ1-2; size: -; DNA: TGTGCCAGCAGCCCCGGGACAATGCCCTACTATGGCTACACCTTC; CDR3: CASSPGTMPYYGYTF
D: TRBD1; V: TRBV2; J: TRBJ2-1; size: -; DNA: TGTGCCAGCAGTGGACAGGGGTTGAATGAGCAGTTCTTC; CDR3: CASSGQGLNEQFF
D: -; V: TRBV2; J: TRBJ1-2; size: -; DNA: TGTGCCGCCAGCAGCGCTGCGGGGGGAGATGGCTACACCTTC; CDR3: CAASSAAGGDGYTF
D: -; V: TRBV4-3; J: TRBJ1-2; size: -; DNA: TGCGCCAGCAGCTTGGGACTGCCGCCTAACTATGGCTACACCTTC; CDR3: CASSLGLPPNYGYTF
D: -; V: TRBV7-3; J: TRBJ1-1; size: -; DNA: TGTGCCAGCAGCCTAGGGGGAACGGGGAACACTGAAGCTTTCTTT; CDR3: CASSLGGTGNTEAFF
D: TRBD1; V: TRBV6-5; J: TRBJ1-6; size: -; DNA: TGTGCCAGCGTCAACTACCGGGACAGGGGTTCACCCCTCCACTTT; CDR3: CASVNYRDRGSPLHF
D: TRBD1; V: TRBV18; J: TRBJ1-5; size: -; DNA: TGTGCCAGCTCACTAATGACAGGGGATTCCCCCCAGCCCCAGCATTTT; CDR3: CASSLMTGDSPQPQHF
D: TRBD1; V: TRBV2; J: TRBJ1-2; size: -; DNA: TGTGCCAGCAGTATGGGACAGGGGAGCAGTGGCTACACCTTC; CDR3: CASSMGQGSSGYTF
D: TRBD1; V: TRBV11-3; J: TRBJ2-1; size: -; DNA: TGTGCCAGCAGCCGAGGGGACAGGGACCTCAATGAGCAGTTCTTC; CDR3: CASSRGDRDLNEQFF
D: -; V: TRBV7-3; J: TRBJ2-3; size: -; DNA: TGTGCCAGCAGCTTAGCAGGGCGAACCACAGATACGCAGTATTTT; CDR3: CASSLAGRTTDTQYF
D: TRBD1; V: TRBV7-2; J: TRBJ1-1; size: few; DNA: TGTGCCAGCAGCTTGTTAAGTGGGACAGGGGAAGCTTTCTTT; CDR3: CASSLLSGTGEAFF
D: TRBD1; V: TRBV5-1; J: TRBJ2-5; size: -; DNA: TGCGCCAGCAAGCGAGGACAGGGACAAGAGACCCAGTACTTC; CDR3: CASKRGQGQETQYF
D: -; V: TRBV28; J: TRBJ1-4; size: once; DNA: TGTGCCAGCAGTCTACGAGCGGAAAAACTGTTTTTT; CDR3: CASSLRAEKLFF
D: -; V: TRBV10-3; J: TRBJ2-1; size: -; DNA: TGTGCCATCAGTGAGTTGGGACAGGGAAGGACTAGCGCATACAATGAGCAGTTCTTC; CDR3: CAISELGQGRTSAYNEQFF
D: TRBD1; V: TRBV6-5; J: TRBJ2-7; size: -; DNA: TGTGCCAGCAGTCGACAGGGGCCCACCTACGAGCAGTACTTC; CDR3: CASSRQGPTYEQYF
D: -; V: TRBV19; J: TRBJ1-2; size: -; DNA: TGTGCCAGTAGTCCAGAGACAGGCGGTGGCTATGGCTACACCTTC; CDR3: CASSPETGGGYGYTF
D: -; V: TRBV4-2; J: TRBJ2-6; size: many; DNA: TGTGCCAGCAGCCAAGAGGAGGTCTCTGGGGCCAACGTCCTGACTTTC; CDR3: CASSQEEVSGANVLTF
D: -; V: TRBV19; J: TRBJ1-5; size: -; DNA: TGTGCCAGTAGTATTTTGGATCAAGGGGTCAATCAGCCCCAGCATTTT; CDR3: CASSILDQGVNQPQHF
D: -; V: TRBV7-9; J: TRBJ2-2; size: -; DNA: TGTGCTATCGGGTGGAACACCGGGGAGCTGTTTTTT; CDR3: CAIGWNTGELFF
D: -; V: TRBV7-8; J: TRBJ1-5; size: -; DNA: TGTGCCAGCAGCTTAGCGCAAGAGATCAATCAGCCCCAGCATTTT; CDR3: CASSLAQEINQPQHF
D: -; V: TRBV19; J: TRBJ1-3; size: -; DNA: TGTGCCAGTAGTGTATTACACTCTGGAAACACCATATATTTT; CDR3: CASSVLHSGNTIYF
D: -; V: TRBV7-9; J: TRBJ2-7; size: -; DNA: TGTGCCAGCACTTCTAATCCCTACGAGCAGTACTTC; CDR3: CASTSNPYEQYF
D: TRBD1; V: TRBV5-5; J: TRBJ1-1; size: -; DNA: TGTGCCAGCAGCTTGATAGGGGGCCGGGGGAACACTGAAGCTTTCTTT; CDR3: CASSLIGGRGNTEAFF
D: -; V: TRBV5-1; J: TRBJ2-3; size: once; DNA: TGCGCCAGCAGCCGGAGGGTAGCTGGTCTTCCAGATACGCAGTATTTT; CDR3: CASSRRVAGLPDTQYF
D: TRBD2; V: TRBV28; J: TRBJ2-1; size: -; DNA: TGTGCCAGCAGTTTAAGACAGGGGAAAACTAGCGGGAACTACAATGAGCAGTTCTTC; CDR3: CASSLRQGKTSGNYNEQFF
D: TRBD1; V: TRBV2; J: TRBJ2-7; size: -; DNA: TGTGCCAGCAGTGCCCCGGGACAGGGGGCGCCTACTAGCGAGCAGTACTTC; CDR3: CASSAPGQGAPTSEQYF
D: -; V: TRBV5-1; J: TRBJ1-1; size: -; DNA: TGCGCCAGCAGCTCCCGACTCAGGGCCAGTATGAACACTGAAGCTTTCTTT; CDR3: CASSSRLRASMNTEAFF
D: -; V: TRBV7-9; J: TRBJ1-1; size: -; DNA: TGTGCCAGCAGCTTAGGAGCGAACACTGAAGCTTTCTTT; CDR3: CASSLGANTEAFF
D: -; V: TRBV6-2/TRBV6-3; J: TRBJ2-1; size: -; DNA: TGTGCCAGCAGTTCCAAAGATAGATCTTACAATGAGCAGTTCTTC; CDR3: CASSSKDRSYNEQFF
D: -; V: TRBV6-5; J: TRBJ2-2; size: -; DNA: TGTGCCAGCAGTTACTCGTTTAAGAACACCGGGGAGCTGTTTTTT; CDR3: CASSYSFKNTGELFF
D: -; V: TRBV18; J: TRBJ1-1; size: few; DNA: TGTGCCAGCTCACAGAGGCTAGGACAGTATACTGAAGCTTTCTTT; CDR3: CASSQRLGQYTEAFF
D: -; V: TRBV7-9; J: TRBJ1-2; size: -; DNA: TGTGCCAGCAGCTTAGCTTCGGGATCTTCTAACTATGGCTACACCTTC; CDR3: CASSLASGSSNYGYTF
D: TRBD2; V: TRBV7-2; J: TRBJ2-1; size: -; DNA: TGTGCCAGCAGCTTAGAAGGGAGTGGGAGGGTTGAGCAGTTCTTC; CDR3: CASSLEGSGRVEQFF
D: TRBD1; V: TRBV19; J: TRBJ1-1; size: -; DNA: TGTGCCAGTAGTACGCGGGACAGAGAAGCTTTCTTT; CDR3: CASSTRDREAFF
D: -; V: TRBV5-6; J: TRBJ2-5; size: -; DNA: TGTGCCAGCAGCGCCGGATTCCAGGGAATGGGAGAGACCCAGTACTTC; CDR3: CASSAGFQGMGETQYF
D: TRBD1; V: TRBV14; J: TRBJ1-5; size: -; DNA: TGTGCCAGCAGCCACGGACAGGGGGCATATCGCAATCAGCCCCAGCATTTT; CDR3: CASSHGQGAYRNQPQHF
D: -; V: TRBV28; J: TRBJ1-1; size: -; DNA: TGTGCCAGCAGTTTCGAGGTCCGGGGGAGCACTGAAGCTTTCTTT; CDR3: CASSFEVRGSTEAFF
D: TRBD1; V: TRBV9; J: TRBJ1-2; size: -; DNA: TGTGCCAGCACCCGGGACAGCTATGGCTACACCTTC; CDR3: CASTRDSYGYTF
D: -; V: TRBV7-3; J: TRBJ1-1; size: -; DNA: TGTGCCAGCAGCCAGTGGGGGGGAACTGAAGCTTTCTTT; CDR3: CASSQWGGTEAFF
D: TRBD1; V: TRBV6-5; J: TRBJ1-1; size: -; DNA: TGTGCCAGTGTTGGGACAGGGCGAGCTTTCTTT; CDR3: CASVGTGRAFF
D: -; V: TRBV6-5; J: TRBJ1-1; size: -; DNA: TGTGCCAGCAGTTATTCACAGGGCTACACTGAAGCTTTCTTT; CDR3: CASSYSQGYTEAFF
D: -; V: TRBV12-3/TRBV12-4; J: TRBJ1-5; size: -; DNA: TGTGCCAGCAGTTTAGGCGGAAGCCGTCCCCAGCATTTT; CDR3: CASSLGGSRPQHF
D: TRBD1; V: TRBV9; J: TRBJ2-1; size: -; DNA: TGTGCCAGCAGCGTAGTCGACAGGGCGAGTTACAATGAGCAGTTCTTC; CDR3: CASSVVDRASYNEQFF
D: -; V: TRBV15; J: TRBJ2-6; size: -; DNA: TGTGCCACCAGCTACCAAAGGAGGATCCCTGGGGCCAACGTCCTGACTTTC; CDR3: CATSYQRRIPGANVLTF